The clone carrying this T cell receptor (beta chain) has only a few counts. Time point defined: pre-sensitization, week 0. The treatment denotes: therapeutic diphenylcyclopropenone sensitization with weekly scalp DPC. The data are from a study of human T cells and chemical hapten exposure. Trimming took off 2 bases at V and 4 bases at J, with 11 bases between the two ends. Germline loops: CDR1 KGHSH, CDR2 LQKENI. The CDR3 runs to 14 residues. TCRdb reprocessed the RACE reads with MiXCR, giving one entry per CDR3 protein. The repertoire holds tens of thousands of distinct CDR3 sequences, with about 11% as singletons.

The chain joins TRBV18 to TRBJ1-2; a weak D match, TRBD1 (5 bases). The material was whole blood, obtained in connection with sensitization to the hapten diphenylcyclopropenone (DPC). The sequence was obtained from a woman aged 40 to 49 with alopecia areata. Some clones in this sample may be carry-over from other donors' samples. The CDR3 spells CASSPEGRTYGYTF. The CDR3 DNA reads TGTGCCAGCTCACCAGAGGGACGGACCTATGGCTACACCTTC.